Shown below are 11 T cell receptor beta chains from a single sample sequenced in a study of cytotoxic CD8 clonotypes in ibrutinib-treated CLL (dated by TCRdb to the early 2020s). Library preparation used the immunoSEQ multiplex PCR assay. Drawn from immuneACCESS, this table holds only the in-frame rearrangements with V and J called that TCRdb kept. Clones are partly lost; checked studies trace under half to an unresolved V gene and leave the rest unexplained. The sample profile shows 150,000 to 200,000 clones; roughly 90% of them were found once. The ten top clones hold 3% of the sample. This specimen's time point label, interpreted: progressive disease on ibrutinib. Sequencing was performed on PBMCs, taken at disease progression, from a patient treated with ibrutinib. All receptors derive from a human donor with chronic lymphocytic leukemia.

V gene TRBV10-3 combines with J gene TRBJ2-7, with a weak D call TRBD2 (6 bases). Germline V lookup: CDR1 ENHRY, CDR2 SYGVKD. The CDR3 covers 13 residues. V was clipped by 4 bases and J by 2 bases, with 9 bases between them. CDR3 sequence (DNA): TGTGCCATCAGTGCTAGCGTTGCCTACGAGCAGTACTTC. As protein: CAISASVAYEQYF.

This clone has only a few counts. The chain couples TRBV7-2 to TRBJ1-2; D is undetermined. This CDR3 contains 13 residues. V lost 2 bases, J lost 4 bases, and 8 bases lay in between. Looked up from germline, CDR1 is SGHTA and CDR2 is FQGNSA. For the CDR3, the DNA is TGTGCCAGCAGCTTACGGGTTTTCTATGGCTACACCTTC. It translates to CASSLRVFYGYTF.

J is TRBJ2-5 and V is TRBV11-2; no clear D gene. This CDR3 region has 13 residues. V gave up 1 base and J gave up 1 base, with 4 bases separating them. Germline CDR1 is SGHAT and CDR2 is FQNNGV. In DNA form, the CDR3 reads TGTGCCAGCAGCTTAGGTCTCCAAGAGACCCAGTACTTC. Residues: CASSLGLQETQYF.

The rearrangement uses TRBV28 and TRBJ2-1; a weak D match, TRBD2 (5 bases). This CDR3 has 20 residues. V was shortened by 9 bases and J by 4 bases, with 34 bases between the two germline ends. CDR1 is MDHEN, CDR2 SYDVKM, per germline. CDR3 sequence (DNA): TGTGCCAGTCCTCCTTTGCGACTATTCATTACTCGCCCACAATACAATGAGCAGTTCTTC. Translation: CASPPLRLFITRPQYNEQFF.

V and J are TRBV5-1 and TRBJ2-1, with 15 bases lining up with TRBD2. The CDR3 is 18 amino acids. V gave up 6 bases and J gave up 4 bases; unmatched junction bases: 11. From germline, CDR1 is SGHRS and CDR2 YFSETQ. As DNA, the CDR3 is TGCGCCAGCACTCTCGGGACTAGCGGGAGGACCTCGTACAATGAGCAGTTCTTC. Translated, it gives CASTLGTSGRTSYNEQFF.

This chain joins TRBV7-2 and TRBJ2-7; D is uncertain. The CDR3 is made up of 14 amino acids. CDR1 and CDR2 from the germline V gene are SGHTA and FQGNSA. The germline V and J ends were trimmed by 3 bases and 2 bases, with 11 bases remaining between them. The CDR3 region is CASSFDAATYEQYF. CDR3 DNA: TGTGCCAGCAGCTTCGATGCGGCTACCTACGAGCAGTACTTC.

The gene calls are TRBV6-1 and TRBJ2-7, with 11 bases lining up with TRBD2. The CDR3 consists of 14 residues. J was trimmed by 6 bases and V by 6 bases; bases with no gene match: 7. Germline V gene lookup returns CDR1 MNHNS and CDR2 SASEGT. In DNA form, the CDR3 reads TGTGCCAGCAGGTCTAGCGGGAGGCAGGGCGAGCAGTACTTC. This codes for CASRSSGRQGEQYF.

The V call is TRBV5-4, the J call TRBJ2-1, with TRBD2 as a possible D gene (5 bases). Germline V gene sequence: CDR1 SGHNT, CDR2 YYREEE (reference sequence). The CDR3 is 16 amino acids. V lost 4 bases, J lost 0 bases, and 14 bases lay in between. The CDR3 protein is CASSTHTGSSYNEQFF. The CDR3 DNA follows: TGTGCCAGCAGCACCCACACGGGAAGCTCCTACAATGAGCAGTTCTTC.

This chain links TRBV29-1 with TRBJ2-7; no definite D call. CDR1 and CDR2 from the germline V gene are SQVTM and ANQGSEA. With 4 bases removed from V and 0 bases from J, the gap between germline ends came to 10 bases. The length of the CDR3 is 13 residues. Written as DNA, the CDR3 is TGCAGCGTTGGGAGCCAGGTCTCCTACGAGCAGTACTTC. Protein: CSVGSQVSYEQYF.

This clone came up a few times. V and J are TRBV15 and TRBJ1-2; D not certain. Looked up from germline, CDR1 is LNHNV and CDR2 is YYDKDF (reference sequence). This CDR3 is 13 amino acids long. Trimming took off 0 bases at V and 2 bases at J, with 4 bases between the two ends. The CDR3 loop reads CATSRDGNYGYTF. The CDR3, as DNA: TGTGCCACCAGCAGAGACGGAAACTATGGCTACACCTTC.

The chain links TRBV7-2 to TRBJ2-3; 8 nucleotides align to TRBD2. The V segment lost 7 bases and the J segment 3 bases; nucleotides outside the gene matches: 9. Germline V gene data show CDR1 as SGHTA and CDR2 as FQGNSA. The CDR3 is 15 amino acids. CDR3 DNA: TGTGCCAGCACCCCAGCGGGAGTTGGTACAGATACGCAGTATTTT. Translation gives CASTPAGVGTDTQYF.